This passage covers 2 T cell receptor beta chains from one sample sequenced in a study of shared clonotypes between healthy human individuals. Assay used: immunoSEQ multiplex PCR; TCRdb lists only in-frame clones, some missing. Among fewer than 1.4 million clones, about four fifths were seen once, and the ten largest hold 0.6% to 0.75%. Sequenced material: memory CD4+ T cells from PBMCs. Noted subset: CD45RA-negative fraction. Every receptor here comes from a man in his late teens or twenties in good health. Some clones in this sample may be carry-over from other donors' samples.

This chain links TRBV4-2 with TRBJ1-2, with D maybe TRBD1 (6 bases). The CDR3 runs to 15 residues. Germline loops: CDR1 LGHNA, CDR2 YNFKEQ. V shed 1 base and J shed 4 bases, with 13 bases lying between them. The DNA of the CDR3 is TGTGCCAGCAGCCAAGTGATCGGGGGCGGCTATGGCTACACCTTC. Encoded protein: CASSQVIGGGYGYTF.

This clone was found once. The CDR3 loop reads CASRRSLAEGRGAYEQYF. The CDR3 DNA reads as TGCGCCAGCAGGCGAAGTCTCGCGGAGGGAAGAGGGGCCTACGAGCAGTACTTC. This sequence joins TRBV4-1 and TRBJ2-7; a possible D gene is TRBD2 (6 bases). V was pared by 6 bases and J by 2 bases, with 26 bases between. This CDR3 is 18 amino acids long. CDR1 and CDR2 from the germline V gene are MGHRA and YSYEKL.